One sample yielded the 31 T cell receptor beta chains listed below, sequenced in a study of blood T cells in healthy people across ages. Then a second PCR, running about 6 to 12 cycles, was carried out with a sample-barcoded 5' primer and a J-beta primer mix. TCRdb processed the 5' RACE reads anew with MiXCR; each CDR3 protein has one entry. The table lists roughly 730,000 distinct CDR3 sequences, around 50% of them singletons. Material for sequencing was blood. All receptors come from a man aged 40-55 years in good health.

The rearrangement uses TRBV4-1 and TRBJ2-1; tentatively, D is TRBD1 or TRBD2 (5 bases each). The CDR3 is 16 amino acids. V was shortened by 0 bases and J by 8 bases, with 17 bases between the two germline ends. Germline CDR1 MGHRA, CDR2 YSYEKL. CDR3 sequence reads: CASSQEGGGRFDEQFF. The CDR3 DNA reads as TGCGCCAGCAGCCAAGAAGGTGGGGGACGTTTTGATGAGCAGTTCTTC.

This clonotype was recorded a few times. The V call is TRBV7-9, the J call TRBJ1-4; 7 bases align to TRBD1. V trimming: 5 bases; J trimming: 8 bases; junction bases outside the gene matches: 17. CDR3 size: 17 residues. Germline loops: CDR1 SEHNR, CDR2 FQNEAQ (reference sequence). CDR3 loop: CASSAPGQNLRGEKLFF. CDR3 nucleotide sequence: TGTGCCAGCAGCGCACCGGGACAGAACCTACGTGGGGAAAAACTGTTTTTT.

This chain links TRBV10-3 with TRBJ2-1; D gene unclear. V was trimmed by 10 bases and J by 0 bases, leaving 13 bases between them. CDR3 size: 14 residues. The V gene's germline CDR1 is ENHRY and CDR2 SYGVKD. In nucleotides, the CDR3 is TGTGCCACGACTCCAGAGATCTCCTACAATGAGCAGTTCTTC. This encodes CATTPEISYNEQFF.

This clonotype has a handful of counts. The chain has TRBV20-1 and TRBJ2-5; D may be TRBD2 (6 bases). V was shortened by 1 base and J by 2 bases, with 8 bases between the two germline ends. Per germline, CDR1 DFQATT and CDR2 SNEGSKA (reference sequence). This CDR3 comprises 13 residues. As DNA, the CDR3 is TGCAGTGCTAGAGGGGAGGTACAAGAGACCCAGTACTTC. Protein sequence: CSARGEVQETQYF.

This clonotype was observed a single time. V and J are TRBV7-8 and TRBJ2-1; 11 nucleotides match TRBD1. The V segment lost 4 bases and the J segment 6 bases; nucleotides outside the gene matches: 11. The CDR3 extends over 17 amino acids. Germline V lookup: CDR1 SGHVS, CDR2 FQNEAQ. This chain's CDR3 is CASSSFGWGTGGNEQFF. CDR3 bases: TGTGCCAGCAGCTCGTTCGGATGGGGGACAGGGGGCAATGAGCAGTTCTTC.

This clonotype was counted only a few times. This rearrangement joins TRBV12-3 or TRBV12-4 to TRBJ1-2; D not resolved. This CDR3 comprises 13 residues. V lost 2 bases, J lost 8 bases, and 12 bases lay in between. The CDR3 loop reads CASSLPGILGYTF. The CDR3 bases are TGTGCCAGCAGTTTACCGGGTATTTTAGGCTACACCTTC.

This clonotype came up a few times. V and J are TRBV11-1 and TRBJ1-2; maybe TRBD1 (5 bases). Germline CDR1 reads SGHAT; CDR2 reads FQDESV (reference sequence). The V end lost 5 bases, the J end lost 8 bases, and 15 bases lay between the germline ends. CDR3 size: 13 residues. The CDR3 DNA reads TGTGCCAGCAGCGCCTGGACATCGGGGGGCTACACCTTC. Encoded protein: CASSAWTSGGYTF.

The chain joins TRBV29-1 to TRBJ2-1; D is unclear. Per germline, CDR1 SQVTM and CDR2 ANQGSEA. V was shortened by 6 bases and J by 12 bases, with 21 bases between the two germline ends. This CDR3 comprises 13 residues. The CDR3 nucleotides read TGCAGCGTCCCTACCCAAAGCCAAGACGGGCAGTTCTTC. This encodes CSVPTQSQDGQFF.

This clonotype was seen a handful of times. The V call is TRBV28, the J call TRBJ2-6; no firm D call. The CDR3 sequence is 15 residues long. Germline V CDR1 and CDR2: MDHEN, SYDVKM. V lost 3 bases, J lost 2 bases, and 8 bases lay in between. The CDR3 spells CASSLTPTGANVLTF. DNA for the CDR3: TGTGCCAGCAGTTTGACACCCACTGGGGCCAACGTCCTGACTTTC.

The sample holds a few counts of this clonotype. The chain has TRBV28 and TRBJ2-1; D ambiguous. V was shortened by 6 bases and J by 5 bases, with 17 bases between the two germline ends. Germline CDR1 is MDHEN and CDR2 is SYDVKM. This CDR3 is 15 amino acids long. The CDR3 protein is CASSPPGSMNNEQFF. In DNA form, the CDR3 reads TGTGCCAGCAGCCCCCCCGGCAGCATGAACAATGAGCAGTTCTTC.

This clonotype was detected a few times. This chain uses TRBV12-3 or TRBV12-4 with TRBJ2-5, with a tentative D call TRBD1 (6 bases). The CDR3 runs 14 residues. V lost 5 bases to trimming and J lost 5 bases, with 15 bases between them. CDR3 region: CASSARGSRETQYF. CDR3 DNA: TGTGCCAGCAGTGCCAGGGGTTCCCGGGAGACCCAGTACTTC.

This rearrangement joins TRBV6-5 to TRBJ2-7, with a tentative D call TRBD1 (5 bases). CDR3 length equals 14 residues. Between the trimmed V and J ends, which lost 2 bases and 2 bases, there was a span of 10 bases. CDR1 and CDR2 (germline): MNHEY, SVGAGI. The CDR3 DNA reads as TGTGCCAGCAGTTACGATAGACAGACCTACGAGCAGTACTTC. Translation: CASSYDRQTYEQYF.

This chain connects TRBV12-3 or TRBV12-4 to TRBJ1-2; the D gene is possibly TRBD1 (6 bases). There are 16 residues in the CDR3. Trimming cost V 3 bases and J 7 bases, with 21 bases left between them. The CDR3 reads CASSLKGGGAISGYTF. DNA for the CDR3: TGTGCCAGCAGTTTGAAGGGTGGGGGCGCAATTAGTGGCTACACCTTC.

J is TRBJ2-1 and V is TRBV4-2; the D gene is possibly TRBD2 (5 bases). From germline, CDR1 is LGHNA and CDR2 YNFKEQ. Trimming removed 4 bases from V and 2 bases from J, with 12 bases in between. This CDR3 region has 15 residues. CDR3 sequence reads: CASSRASGAYNEQFF. CDR3 nucleotides: TGTGCCAGCAGCCGCGCAAGCGGAGCCTACAATGAGCAGTTCTTC.

As regards this clonotype: One junction end does not reproduce the germline sequence, and a read error may be involved. This chain connects TRBV3-1 to TRBJ1-1; 8 nucleotides agree with TRBD1. This CDR3 has 13 amino acids. Germline CDR1 is LGHDT and CDR2 is YNNKEL (reference sequence). The CDR3 nucleotides read TGTGCCGGCAGCCAGGGGGCTCGGACTGAAGCTTTCTTT. Translated, it gives CAGSQGARTEAFF.

This clonotype has only one observation. The rearrangement uses TRBV13 and TRBJ1-6; D gene ambiguous. Trimming shortened V by 4 bases and J by 11 bases, and 15 bases separated the two germline ends. Germline values: CDR1 PRHDT, CDR2 FYEKMQ (reference sequence). CDR3 length equals 14 residues. The CDR3 DNA reads TGTGCCAGCAGCTCCCGATCCTCTAGCGCACCCCTCCACTTT. This gives the protein CASSSRSSSAPLHF.

The chain is built from TRBV7-2 and TRBJ2-5, with 9 positions matching TRBD2. V gave up 3 bases and J gave up 12 bases; unmatched junction bases: 8. CDR1 and CDR2 (germline): SGHTA, FQGNSA. The CDR3 contains 13 residues. The CDR3: CASSFFVSSGEYF. CDR3 nucleotide sequence: TGTGCCAGCAGCTTCTTCGTATCTAGCGGGGAGTACTTC.

This chain uses TRBV29-1 with TRBJ2-1; D tentatively reads TRBD1 or TRBD2 (6 bases each). Trimming left V 2 bases short and J 2 bases short, with 16 bases between. CDR1 is SQVTM, CDR2 ANQGSEA, per germline. The CDR3 extends over 16 amino acids. The CDR3: CSVEPKGGSPYNEQFF. CDR3 DNA sequence: TGCAGCGTTGAACCGAAGGGGGGTTCCCCCTACAATGAGCAGTTCTTC.

This clonotype appeared a few times. This sequence joins TRBV29-1 and TRBJ2-3; possibly TRBD2 for D (5 bases). The CDR3 is made up of 15 amino acids. Germline V gives CDR1 SQVTM, CDR2 ANQGSEA. V shed 0 bases and J shed 0 bases, with 10 bases lying between them. CDR3 in amino acids: CSVEDPRRSTDTQYF. For the CDR3, the DNA is TGCAGCGTTGAAGATCCCAGGAGGAGCACAGATACGCAGTATTTT.

The genes are TRBV5-5 and TRBJ1-5; D not certain. The CDR3 totals 16 residues. The V end lost 2 bases, the J end lost 0 bases, and 12 bases lay between the germline ends. CDR1 and CDR2 from the germline V gene are SGHKS and YYEKEE (reference sequence). This CDR3 is CASSFRGGLSNQPQHF. In DNA form, the CDR3 reads TGTGCCAGCAGCTTTAGAGGCGGTCTTAGCAATCAGCCCCAGCATTTT.

V gene TRBV3-1 combines with J gene TRBJ1-6, with D perhaps TRBD1 (6 bases). The CDR3 spans 15 residues. Trimming left V 4 bases short and J 7 bases short, with 14 bases between. Germline CDR1 and CDR2: LGHDT and YNNKEL (reference sequence). CDR3 in amino acids: CASSPGRGGNSPLHF. The CDR3 DNA is TGTGCCAGCAGCCCCGGACGGGGGGGCAATTCACCCCTCCACTTT.

The chain has TRBV10-3 and TRBJ2-7, with 8 nucleotides matching TRBD2. The V segment lost 6 bases and the J segment 7 bases; nucleotides outside the gene matches: 8. This CDR3 has 13 amino acids. Looked up from germline, CDR1 is ENHRY and CDR2 is SYGVKD. The CDR3 loop is CAIRGTSEGEQYF. CDR3 bases: TGTGCCATCAGAGGGACTAGTGAGGGAGAGCAGTACTTC.

J is TRBJ2-1 and V is TRBV28; D is unresolved. The CDR3 loop spans 12 amino acids. CDR1 and CDR2 from the germline V gene are MDHEN and SYDVKM. Trimming shortened V by 6 bases and J by 8 bases, and 11 bases separated the two germline ends. This CDR3 is CASSWLIDEQFF. The CDR3 nucleotides are TGTGCCAGCAGCTGGTTGATCGATGAGCAGTTCTTC.

This clonotype has more than one count but fewer than ten. This rearrangement joins TRBV4-2 to TRBJ2-3; D not certain. V was shortened by 0 bases and J by 0 bases, with 13 bases between the two germline ends. Germline assignment: CDR1 LGHNA and CDR2 YNFKEQ. CDR3 length: 17 residues. CDR3 sequence: CASSQDRSISSTDTQYF. In nucleotides, the CDR3 is TGTGCCAGCAGCCAAGATCGATCGATCTCTAGCACAGATACGCAGTATTTT.

This clonotype appeared a few times. V is TRBV28 and J is TRBJ2-7; 10 positions agree with TRBD2. The CDR3 length is 14 residues. V lost 5 bases, J lost 2 bases, and 3 bases stayed unmatched. The germline CDR1 and CDR2 sequences are MDHEN and SYDVKM. CDR3 loop: CASSTGTSAYEQYF. CDR3 in DNA: TGTGCCAGCAGTACTGGGACTAGCGCCTACGAGCAGTACTTC. Full variable domain (outside the CDR3, taken from reference TRBV28 and TRBJ2-7): DVKVTQSSRYLVKRTGEKVFLECVQDMDHENMFWYRQDPGLGLRLIYFSYDVKMKEKGDIPEGYSVSREKKERFSLILESASTNQTSMYLCASSTGTSAYEQYFGPGTRLTVT.

The rearrangement joins TRBV28 to TRBJ2-4; no definite D call. The J call may be in error: the DNA end matches TRBJ2-7 better. CDR1 is MDHEN, CDR2 SYDVKM, per germline. This CDR3 contains 14 residues. This CDR3 reads CASSPPAIPYEQYF. The CDR3 nucleotides read TGTGCCAGCAGTCCCCCCGCTATCCCCTACGAGCAGTACTTC.

This clonotype was counted at least ten times. V gene TRBV3-1 combines with J gene TRBJ2-5; a possible D gene is TRBD2 (6 bases). From germline, CDR1 is LGHDT and CDR2 YNNKEL (reference sequence). The ends were cut back, 0 bases at V and 5 bases at J, with 13 bases in the middle. CDR3 length: 15 residues. The CDR3 sequence is CASSQESGGTETQYF. CDR3 DNA sequence: TGTGCCAGCAGCCAAGAATCCGGCGGGACGGAGACCCAGTACTTC.

V and J are TRBV27 and TRBJ2-1; TRBD2 matches 10 bases. With V trimmed by 8 bases and J by 5 bases, 9 bases remained unmatched. The CDR3 sequence is 15 residues long. CDR1 and CDR2 from the germline V gene are MNHEY and SMNVEV (reference sequence). The CDR3 loop is CASALSSGGDNEQFF. The CDR3 DNA is TGTGCCAGCGCTCTATCTAGCGGGGGAGACAATGAGCAGTTCTTC.

The chain uses TRBV12-5 and TRBJ2-3; D is unclear. V gave up 5 bases and J gave up 2 bases, with 5 bases separating them. Germline CDR1 LGHNT, CDR2 FRNRAP. CDR3 size: 12 residues. The CDR3 spells CASGPNTDTQYF. The CDR3 DNA sequence: TGTGCTAGTGGTCCTAACACAGATACGCAGTATTTT.

This clonotype was picked up a small number of times. The rearrangement uses TRBV7-9 and TRBJ2-1, with 8 bases identical to TRBD2. Trimming removed 5 bases from V and 6 bases from J; junction bases left unmatched: 9. This CDR3 is 15 amino acids long. The germline gives CDR1 SEHNR, CDR2 FQNEAQ (reference sequence). The CDR3 nucleotides read TGTGCCAGCAGCCGACGGGGGGGCCTTAGCAATGAGCAGTTCTTC. This codes for CASSRRGGLSNEQFF.

V and J are TRBV21-1 and TRBJ2-1. TRBV21-1 is termed a pseudogene. The CDR3 runs 18 residues. CDR3 in DNA: TGTGCCAGCAGCAAAGGGTATCTTCTTAGGAGCTCCTACAATGAGCAGTTCTTC. Protein sequence: CASSKGYLLRSSYNEQFF.